These T cell receptor beta chains were read from a single sample in a study of CD8 T cells in ankylosing spondylitis. From the 5' RACE reads, TCRdb called clonotypes with MiXCR, one entry per CDR3 protein. The sample holds under 250,000 distinct CDR3 sequences, approximately 7.3% seen once. The sample consisted of blood, either unsorted or a sorted T cell fraction (not recorded which). The receptor source for this set is a male donor with ankylosing spondylitis. Each CDR3 is given with its conserved first and last residue. D genes are given only for firm matches. Only part of the rows carry a size: once, few, many, or a class if the clone is expanded.

d_call: TRBD1
j_call: TRBJ1-2
clone_size: many
v_call: TRBV11-2
cdr3_nt: TGTGCCAGCAGCTTAGAGCACAGGGGAGAGGGCTACACCTTC
cdr3_aa: CASSLEHRGEGYTF

d_call: .
j_call: TRBJ2-7
clone_size: many
v_call: TRBV6-1
cdr3_nt: TGTGCCAGCAGTGACCGGGCCCTCCCTCTCTACGAGCAGTACTTC
cdr3_aa: CASSDRALPLYEQYF

d_call: TRBD1
j_call: TRBJ1-2
clone_size: few
v_call: TRBV7-9
cdr3_nt: TGTGCCAGCAGCTTACCGGGACAGGGGCTCTATGGCTACACCTTC
cdr3_aa: CASSLPGQGLYGYTF

d_call: .
j_call: TRBJ1-5
clone_size: many
v_call: TRBV27
cdr3_nt: TGTGCCAGCAGTGTCAGAGATAGCAATCAGCCCCAGCATTTT
cdr3_aa: CASSVRDSNQPQHF

d_call: .
j_call: TRBJ2-2
clone_size: many
v_call: TRBV2
cdr3_nt: TGTGCCAGCAGTAAGTGGCGGAAGACCGGGGAGCTGTTTTTT
cdr3_aa: CASSKWRKTGELFF

d_call: .
j_call: TRBJ1-2
clone_size: few
v_call: TRBV7-2
cdr3_nt: TGTGCCAGCAGCTTAGTGGGTCAGGCCCGCTCAGCCTATGGCTACACCTTC
cdr3_aa: CASSLVGQARSAYGYTF

d_call: TRBD1
j_call: TRBJ2-1
clone_size: many
v_call: TRBV28
cdr3_nt: TGTGCCAGCAGTTTTAGACAGGGGGCGGGGATTGGTGAGCAGTTCTTC
cdr3_aa: CASSFRQGAGIGEQFF

d_call: .
j_call: TRBJ1-5
clone_size: many
v_call: TRBV6-5
cdr3_nt: TGTGCCAGCAGTTACTACTCAACAGGTAGTCAGCCCCAGCATTTT
cdr3_aa: CASSYYSTGSQPQHF

d_call: .
j_call: TRBJ2-1
clone_size: few
v_call: TRBV11-1
cdr3_nt: TGTGCCAGCAGCTTTGGCGGGACTGGATACAATGAGCAGTTCTTC
cdr3_aa: CASSFGGTGYNEQFF

d_call: .
j_call: TRBJ2-7
clone_size: few
v_call: TRBV7-9
cdr3_nt: TGTGCCACCGCAGGGGACAACGAGCAGTACTTC
cdr3_aa: CATAGDNEQYF

d_call: .
j_call: TRBJ2-1
clone_size: few
v_call: TRBV19
cdr3_nt: TGTGCCAGTAGTTATGCAGCAGAAACCTACAATGAGCAGTTCTTC
cdr3_aa: CASSYAAETYNEQFF

d_call: TRBD1
j_call: TRBJ2-1
clone_size: few
v_call: TRBV5-1
cdr3_nt: TGCGCCAGCAGACAGTCCCCGACAGGGGTTTTCAACAATGAGCAGTTCTTC
cdr3_aa: CASRQSPTGVFNNEQFF

d_call: .
j_call: TRBJ2-7
clone_size: .
v_call: TRBV7-6
cdr3_nt: TGTGCCAGCAGCTCTACAGGGGGAGGGGGTCTGTGGGAGCAGTACTTC
cdr3_aa: CASSSTGGGGLWEQYF